This T cell receptor (beta chain) was sequenced in a study of blood T cell repertoires in COVID-19. Germline V gives CDR1 SGHNT, CDR2 YYREEE (reference sequence). The length of the CDR3 is 15 residues. V was cut by 5 bases and J by 1 base, with 14 bases left in between. Repertoires were generated with immunoSEQ multiplex PCR, while TCRdb's copy carries only in-frame clones and drops some. The sample has about 290,000 clones; about 82% are singletons. The sample taken for sequencing was peripheral blood. The gene calls are TRBV5-4 and TRBJ2-3, with D perhaps matching TRBD2 (5 bases). The sequence was collected from a woman aged 45-65 years with active or convalescent COVID-19. The CDR3 DNA reads TGTGCCAGCAGTTCTGCCGGGGTAGGCACAGATACGCAGTATTTT. Translating gives CASSSAGVGTDTQYF.